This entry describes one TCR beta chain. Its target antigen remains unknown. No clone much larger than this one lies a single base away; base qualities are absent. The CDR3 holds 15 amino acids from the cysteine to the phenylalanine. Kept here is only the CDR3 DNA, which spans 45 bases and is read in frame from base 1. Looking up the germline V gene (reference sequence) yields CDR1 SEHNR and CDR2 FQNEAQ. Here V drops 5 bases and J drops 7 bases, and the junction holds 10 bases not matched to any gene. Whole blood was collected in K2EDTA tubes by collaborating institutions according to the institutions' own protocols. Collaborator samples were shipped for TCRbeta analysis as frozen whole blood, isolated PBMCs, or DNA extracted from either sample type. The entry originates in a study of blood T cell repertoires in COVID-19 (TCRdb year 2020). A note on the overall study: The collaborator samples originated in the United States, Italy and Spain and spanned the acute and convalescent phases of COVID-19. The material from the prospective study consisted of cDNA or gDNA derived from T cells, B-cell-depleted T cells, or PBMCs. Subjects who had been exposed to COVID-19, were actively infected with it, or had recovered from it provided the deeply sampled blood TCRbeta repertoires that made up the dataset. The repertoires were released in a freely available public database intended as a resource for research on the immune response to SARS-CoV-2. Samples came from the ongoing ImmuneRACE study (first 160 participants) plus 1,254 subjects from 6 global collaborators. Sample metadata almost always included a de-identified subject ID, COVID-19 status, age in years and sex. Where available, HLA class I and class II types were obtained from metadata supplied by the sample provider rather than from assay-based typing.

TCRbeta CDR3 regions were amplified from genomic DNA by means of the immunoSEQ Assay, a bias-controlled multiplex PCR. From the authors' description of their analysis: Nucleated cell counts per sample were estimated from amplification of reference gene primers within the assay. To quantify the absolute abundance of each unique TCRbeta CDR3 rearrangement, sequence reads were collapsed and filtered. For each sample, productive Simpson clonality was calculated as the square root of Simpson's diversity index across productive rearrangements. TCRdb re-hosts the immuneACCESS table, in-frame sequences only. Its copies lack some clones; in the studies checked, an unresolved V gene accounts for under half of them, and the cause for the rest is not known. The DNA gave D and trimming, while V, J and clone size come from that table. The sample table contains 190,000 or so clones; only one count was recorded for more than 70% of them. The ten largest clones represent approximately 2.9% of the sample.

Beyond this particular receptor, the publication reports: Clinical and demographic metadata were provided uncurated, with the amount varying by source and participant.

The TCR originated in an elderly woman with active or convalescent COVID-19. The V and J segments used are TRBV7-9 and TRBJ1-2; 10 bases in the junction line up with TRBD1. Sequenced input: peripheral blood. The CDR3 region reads CASSTRDRGMAGYTF. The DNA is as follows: TGTGCCAGCAGCACGAGGGACAGGGGAATGGCTGGCTACACCTTC.